One sample yielded the 17 T cell receptor beta chains listed below, sequenced in a study of blood T cell repertoires in COVID-19 (dated by TCRdb to 2019 to 2021). Receptors were amplified or captured by the immunoSEQ multiplex PCR assay. The table was pulled from immuneACCESS by TCRdb, which kept in-frame rearrangements only. Such tables lose some clones; where checked, under half of the loss comes from unresolved V genes, and the rest has no known cause. Recorded for this sample are 290,000 or so clones; around 86% of them occurred a single time. The ten largest clonotypes hold around 1.2% of the sample. Material for sequencing was peripheral blood. The receptors come from a man between 70 and 80 years old with acute or convalescent COVID-19.

This clone came up once. V is TRBV2 and J is TRBJ1-5, with 10 bases fitting TRBD1. The junction had 6 bases not matched to a gene; V was cut back by 7 bases and J by 6 bases. The CDR3 runs 14 residues. Per the germline V gene, CDR1 is SNHLY and CDR2 is FYNNEI. Here the CDR3 DNA reads TGTGCCAGCATGGGGGACAGGGGCTCTCAGCCCCAGCATTTT. As protein: CASMGDRGSQPQHF. Full variable domain (outside the CDR3, taken from reference TRBV2 and TRBJ1-5): EPEVTQTPSHQVTQMGQEVILRCVPISNHLYFYWYRQILGQKVEFLVSFYNNEISEKSEIFDDQFSVERPDGSNFTLKIRSTKLEDSAMYFCASMGDRGSQPQHFGDGTRLSIL.

The genes are TRBV5-1 and TRBJ2-5, with 8 positions matching TRBD1. CDR1 is SGHRS and CDR2 is YFSETQ in the germline V gene. The junction had 4 bases not matched to a gene; V was cut back by 5 bases and J by 1 base. The CDR3 totals 14 residues. The CDR3 DNA reads as TGCGCCAGCAGTGGGACAGGTTCCCAAGAGACCCAGTACTTC. Encoded protein: CASSGTGSQETQYF.

The V call is TRBV19, the J call TRBJ1-6; D not certain. V lost 2 bases and J lost 8, with 10 bases in between. Germline CDR1 and CDR2: LNHDA and SQIVND (reference sequence). The CDR3 runs to 14 residues. The DNA for the CDR3 is TGTGCCAGTAGTATATCAGGATTCGATTCACCCCTCCACTTT. Protein product: CASSISGFDSPLHF.

This chain joins TRBV19 and TRBJ1-4; TRBD1 aligns across 9 bases. The CDR3 spans 15 residues. The V segment lost 1 base and the J segment 8 bases; nucleotides outside the gene matches: 5. The germline V gene encodes CDR1 LNHDA and CDR2 SQIVND (reference sequence). DNA of the CDR3: TGTGCCAGTAGTATAGGCGGGACAGGGCAAGAAAAACTGTTTTTT. Its translation is CASSIGGTGQEKLFF.

The chain combines TRBV28 with TRBJ1-2, with no clear D. The CDR3 totals 14 residues. Trimming took 2 bases from V and 8 from J, leaving 15 bases between them. CDR1 MDHEN and CDR2 SYDVKM come from the germline V gene. Here the CDR3 DNA reads TGTGCCAGCAGTTTAGCCGACACTCTCGGAGGCTACACCTTC. It translates to CASSLADTLGGYTF.

This chain uses TRBV28 with TRBJ1-4; tentative D call: TRBD1 (5 bases). The CDR3 spans 16 residues. The V gene's germline CDR1 is MDHEN and CDR2 SYDVKM. The ends were cut back, 2 bases at V and 5 bases at J, with 15 bases in the middle. The CDR3 DNA follows: TGTGCCAGCAGTTTAGCCGGAGGGGCGCGGAATGAAAAACTGTTTTTT. Its translation is CASSLAGGARNEKLFF.

The chain couples TRBV18 to TRBJ2-7; 8 bases map to TRBD1. Per germline, CDR1 KGHSH and CDR2 LQKENI. The CDR3 sequence is 14 residues long. The ends lost 5 bases at V and 3 bases at J; junction bases unmatched: 6. The CDR3 bases are TGTGCCAGCTCAGGCAGACAGGGGAGCTACGAGCAGTACTTC. Its translation is CASSGRQGSYEQYF.

The chain has TRBV28 and TRBJ1-4; D gene unclear. Trimming cost V 6 bases and J 8 bases, with 13 bases left between them. This CDR3 spans 13 amino acids. Germline V gives CDR1 MDHEN, CDR2 SYDVKM. CDR3 region: CASSQAPGEKLFF. In DNA, the CDR3 is TGTGCCAGCAGCCAGGCCCCGGGGGAAAAACTGTTTTTT. Based on the CDR3 plus reference TRBV28 and TRBJ1-4, the full variable domain is DVKVTQSSRYLVKRTGEKVFLECVQDMDHENMFWYRQDPGLGLRLIYFSYDVKMKEKGDIPEGYSVSREKKERFSLILESASTNQTSMYLCASSQAPGEKLFFGSGTQLSVL.

The chain links TRBV9 to TRBJ2-3; possibly TRBD2 for D (6 bases). Germline V lookup: CDR1 SGDLS, CDR2 YYNGEE. The CDR3 covers 15 residues. V shed 1 base and J shed 3 bases, with 12 bases lying between them. CDR3 sequence reads: CASSVRGATTDTQYF. The CDR3 coding sequence is TGTGCCAGCAGCGTACGCGGGGCAACGACAGATACGCAGTATTTT.

The CDR3 coding sequence is TGTGCCATCAGCTGGGACAGGGTCTACGAGCAGTACTTC. Translating it yields CAISWDRVYEQYF. V and J are TRBV10-3 and TRBJ2-7; 9 positions match TRBD1. Germline CDR1 reads ENHRY; CDR2 reads SYGVKD. This CDR3 spans 13 amino acids. The V segment lost 6 bases and the J segment 3 bases; nucleotides outside the gene matches: 3.

The J gene is TRBJ1-1, the V gene TRBV6-5; no clear D. Germline V gene sequence: CDR1 MNHEY, CDR2 SVGAGI. The CDR3 covers 13 residues. The V end was cut by 7 bases, the J end by 0 bases, with 9 bases between. The CDR3 nucleotides are TGTGCCAGCACCAGTGCCCTGAACACTGAAGCTTTCTTT. Its translation: CASTSALNTEAFF.

This clone was seen only once. The chain couples TRBV5-4 to TRBJ2-3; D might be TRBD1 (5 bases). The CDR3 consists of 15 residues. Germline V gene data show CDR1 as SGHNT and CDR2 as YYREEE (reference sequence). V gave up 2 bases and J gave up 0 bases, with 10 bases separating them. For the CDR3, the DNA is TGTGCCAGCAGCTTCGGACACCTTAGCACAGATACGCAGTATTTT. This translates into CASSFGHLSTDTQYF.

The chain has TRBV2 and TRBJ1-5; D unresolved. The CDR3 consists of 13 residues. In germline, CDR1 is SNHLY, CDR2 FYNNEI. V lost 6 bases to trimming and J lost 0 bases, with 6 bases between them. Here the CDR3 DNA reads TGTGCCAGCAGAGTAGATAGCAATCAGCCCCAGCATTTT. This gives the protein CASRVDSNQPQHF. The full variable domain, in which reference TRBV2 and TRBJ1-5 provide the parts outside the CDR3, is EPEVTQTPSHQVTQMGQEVILRCVPISNHLYFYWYRQILGQKVEFLVSFYNNEISEKSEIFDDQFSVERPDGSNFTLKIRSTKLEDSAMYFCASRVDSNQPQHFGDGTRLSIL.

The chain couples TRBV10-2 to TRBJ2-1; 9 bases are a match to TRBD2. CDR1 is WSHSY and CDR2 is SAAADI in the germline V gene. The J segment lost 8 bases and the V segment lost 3 bases, leaving 8 bases of the junction unmatched. The CDR3 is 15 amino acids. CDR3 DNA sequence: TGCGCCAGCAGTGAAGTAGCGGGAGTAGGGGATGAGCAGTTCTTC. This sequence encodes CASSEVAGVGDEQFF.

The chain is built from TRBV9 and TRBJ1-1; 8 bases are shared with TRBD1. CDR1 is SGDLS, CDR2 YYNGEE, per germline. V lost 2 bases to trimming and J lost 8 bases; unmatched junction nucleotides: 11. The CDR3 extends over 15 amino acids. The CDR3 nucleotides are TGTGCCAGCAGCGTTGACTGGGGAGGACAGGGCGAAGCTTTCTTT. Its translation: CASSVDWGGQGEAFF.

This chain links TRBV6-2 or TRBV6-3 with TRBJ2-7, with D possibly matching TRBD1 (7 bases). Germline V gives CDR1 MNHEY, CDR2 SVGEGT. The V and J ends lost 5 bases and 3 bases respectively, with 17 bases between them. The CDR3 runs 15 residues. CDR3 coding DNA: TGTGCCAGCAGTGGCTCACAGGGGACTCTCTACGAGCAGTACTTC. Its protein product is CASSGSQGTLYEQYF.

V is TRBV6-5 and J is TRBJ2-2; 7 bases agree with TRBD2. The CDR3 is made up of 15 amino acids. Germline trimming cut 10 bases from V and 4 bases from J; bases unmatched to any gene: 12. The germline V gene has CDR1 MNHEY and CDR2 SVGAGI. CDR3 sequence: CATGWGGPGTGELFF. The CDR3 DNA reads TGTGCCACGGGGTGGGGAGGGCCCGGCACCGGGGAGCTGTTTTTT.